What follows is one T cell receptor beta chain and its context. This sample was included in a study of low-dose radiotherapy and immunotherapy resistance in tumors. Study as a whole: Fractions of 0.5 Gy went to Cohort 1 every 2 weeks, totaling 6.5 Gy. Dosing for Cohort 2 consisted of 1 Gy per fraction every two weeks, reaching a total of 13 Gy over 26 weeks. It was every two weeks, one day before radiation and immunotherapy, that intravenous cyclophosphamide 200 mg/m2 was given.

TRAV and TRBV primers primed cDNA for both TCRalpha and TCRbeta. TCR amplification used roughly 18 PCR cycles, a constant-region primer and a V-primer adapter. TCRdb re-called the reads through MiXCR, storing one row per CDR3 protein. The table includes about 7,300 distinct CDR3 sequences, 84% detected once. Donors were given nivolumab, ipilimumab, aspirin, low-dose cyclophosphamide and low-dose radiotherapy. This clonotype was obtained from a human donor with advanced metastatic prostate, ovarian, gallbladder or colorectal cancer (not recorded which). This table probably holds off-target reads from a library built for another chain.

CDR3 coding DNA: TGTGCCAGCAGCTTGACCGGGGCAGGGGACGAGCAGTACTTC. Translated, it gives CASSLTGAGDEQYF. This chain joins TRBV5-6 and TRBJ2-7; perhaps TRBD1 as D (6 bases). This CDR3 has 14 amino acids. CDR1 is SGHDT, CDR2 YYEEEE, per germline. Trimming removed 1 base at V and 5 bases at J, with 13 bases between. The complete variable domain, with remaining parts taken from reference TRBV5-6 and TRBJ2-7, reads DAGVTQSPTHLIKTRGQQVTLRCSPKSGHDTVSWYQQALGQGPQFIFQYYEEEERQRGNFPDRFSGHQFPNYSSELNVNALLLGDSALYLCASSLTGAGDEQYFGPGTRLTVT.